This TCR beta chain came from a study of CD8 T cells in ankylosing spondylitis. Whole-study findings and limits: Apparently characteristic of ankylosing spondylitis blood was a TCR beta motif (fewer than 10 highly homologous variants).

Trimming cost V 0 bases and J 8 bases; bases outside gene matches: 3. The CDR3 is 13 residues long. Germline CDR1 SGHTA, CDR2 FQGNSA. With respect to this clonotype: Its antigen is unidentified.

TCRdb used MiXCR to reprocess the 5' RACE reads, holding one entry per CDR3 protein. The sample holds around 430,000 distinct CDR3 sequences, about 15% seen once. This chain uses TRBV7-2 with TRBJ1-2; 7 bases match TRBD1. Sequences were obtained from blood, either unsorted or a sorted T cell fraction (not recorded which). This clonotype was obtained from a male donor with ankylosing spondylitis. CDR3 DNA: TGTGCCAGCAGCTTAGCACAGGGGAGCGGCTACACCTTC. Protein sequence: CASSLAQGSGYTF.